This entry features one TCR beta chain sequence. The target antigen is unknown. V lost 8 bases and J lost 0; bases outside the gene matches: 5. Germline CDR1 is MNHNS and CDR2 is SASEGT. This CDR3 comprises 15 residues. These data are taken from a study of cytomegalovirus exposure and HLA in healthy donors. Study as a whole: Most donors, approximately 82% of over 300 genotyped, fell in the Caucasian-associated ancestry cluster.

The PCR employed 60 Vbeta primers together with 13 Jbeta primers. Authors' analysis steps: Later, an analysis found 80 million or so unique TCR beta chains, and 8.5 million to 12 million of these were shared. TCRdb's table, derived via immunoSEQ multiplex PCR, lists solely in-frame clones and lacks some. The V and J calls and clone size are taken from that table; D and trimming were inferred from the DNA. The sample records 140,000 or so clones, more than 55% being singletons. General study points: Within an earlier analysis, most TCR beta V segments proved productive either about 87% or about 30% of the time. The authors confirmed in vitro that three CMV-associated chains were specific for CMV antigens.

The rearrangement links TRBV6-1 to TRBJ2-3; 10 bases align to TRBD2. The sample comprised PBMCs. The clonotype was recovered from a woman between 55 and 75 years old in good health and CMV-seronegative. CDR3 amino acids: CASRLAGASTDTQYF. For the CDR3, the DNA is TGTGCCAGCCGGCTAGCGGGGGCTAGCACAGATACGCAGTATTTT.